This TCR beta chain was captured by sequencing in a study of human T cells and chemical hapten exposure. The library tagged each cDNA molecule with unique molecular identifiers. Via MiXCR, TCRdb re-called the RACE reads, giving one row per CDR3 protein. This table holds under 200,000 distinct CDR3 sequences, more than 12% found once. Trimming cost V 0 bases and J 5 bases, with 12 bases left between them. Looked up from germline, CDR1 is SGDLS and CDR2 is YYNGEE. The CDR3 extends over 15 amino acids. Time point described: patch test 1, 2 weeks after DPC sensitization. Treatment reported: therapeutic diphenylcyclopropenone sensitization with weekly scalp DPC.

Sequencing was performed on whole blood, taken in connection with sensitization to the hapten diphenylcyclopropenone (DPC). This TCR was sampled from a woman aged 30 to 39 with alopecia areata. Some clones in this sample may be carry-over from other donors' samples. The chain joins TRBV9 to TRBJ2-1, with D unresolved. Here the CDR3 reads CASSVEGPWDNEQFF. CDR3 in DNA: TGTGCCAGCAGCGTAGAAGGACCATGGGACAATGAGCAGTTCTTC.